This T cell receptor (beta chain) is drawn from a study of blood T cell repertoires in COVID-19. Study in general: The United States, Italy and Spain were the sources of the acute and convalescent COVID-19 samples. PBMCs, B-cell-depleted T cells, or T cells provided the cDNA or gDNA that made up the material.

Worth noting for this clone: Other DNA sequences from this sample encode an identical CDR3 as well.

The CDR3 has 14 amino acids. Germline-derived CDR1 and CDR2 are KGHSH and LQKENI. V shed 2 bases and J shed 0 bases, with 5 bases lying between them. Authors' analysis steps: Counts of nucleated cells, estimated from reference gene primer amplification, were obtained. Profiled with immunoSEQ multiplex PCR; TCRdb holds only in-frame clones, not every one. V and J calls plus clone size are reproduced from that table; the DNA served to infer D and trimming. This sample has approximately 120,000 clones, with about four fifths found just once. This receptor was identified in a man in his sixties with acute or convalescent COVID-19. The chain carries TRBV18 and TRBJ1-3; D unclear. Input material: peripheral blood. CDR3 coding DNA: TGTGCCAGCTCACCAGGTAGCTCTGGAAACACCATATATTTT. It is translated as CASSPGSSGNTIYF. The variable domain in full, with the rest retrieved from reference TRBV18 and TRBJ1-3, is NAGVMQNPRHLVRRRGQEARLRCSPMKGHSHVYWYRQLPEEGLKFMVYLQKENIIDESGMPKERFSAEFPKEGPSILRIQQVVRGDSAAYFCASSPGSSGNTIYFGEGSWLTVV.